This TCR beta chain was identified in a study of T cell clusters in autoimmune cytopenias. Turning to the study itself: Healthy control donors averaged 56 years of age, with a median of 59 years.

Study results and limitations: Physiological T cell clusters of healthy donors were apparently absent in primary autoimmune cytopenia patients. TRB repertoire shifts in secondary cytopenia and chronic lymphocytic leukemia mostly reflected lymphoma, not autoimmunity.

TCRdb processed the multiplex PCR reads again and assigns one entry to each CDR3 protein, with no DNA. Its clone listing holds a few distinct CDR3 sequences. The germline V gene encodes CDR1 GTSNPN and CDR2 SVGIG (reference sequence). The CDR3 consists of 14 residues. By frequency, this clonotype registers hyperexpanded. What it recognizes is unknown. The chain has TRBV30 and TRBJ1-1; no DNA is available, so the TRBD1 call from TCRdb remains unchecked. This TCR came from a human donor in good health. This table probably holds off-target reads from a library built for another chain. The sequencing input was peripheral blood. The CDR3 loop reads CAWDRGLRDTEAFF.